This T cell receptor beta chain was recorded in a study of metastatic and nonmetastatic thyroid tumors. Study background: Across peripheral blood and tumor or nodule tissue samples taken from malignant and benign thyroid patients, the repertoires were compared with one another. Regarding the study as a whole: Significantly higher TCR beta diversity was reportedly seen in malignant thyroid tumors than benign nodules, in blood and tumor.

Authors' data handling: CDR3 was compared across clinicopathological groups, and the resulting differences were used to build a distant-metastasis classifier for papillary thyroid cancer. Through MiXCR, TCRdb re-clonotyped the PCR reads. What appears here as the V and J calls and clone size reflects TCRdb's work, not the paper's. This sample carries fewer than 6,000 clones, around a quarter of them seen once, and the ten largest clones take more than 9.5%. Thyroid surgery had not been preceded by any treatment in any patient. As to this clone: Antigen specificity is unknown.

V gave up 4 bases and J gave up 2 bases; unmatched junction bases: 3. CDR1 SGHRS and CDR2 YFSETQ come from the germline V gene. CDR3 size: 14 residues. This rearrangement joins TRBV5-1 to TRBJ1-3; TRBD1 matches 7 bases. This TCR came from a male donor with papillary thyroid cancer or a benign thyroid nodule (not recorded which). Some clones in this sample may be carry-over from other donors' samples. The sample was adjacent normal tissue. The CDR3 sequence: CASSRGQAGNTIYF. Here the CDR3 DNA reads TGCGCCAGCAGCCGCGGACAGGCTGGAAACACCATATATTTT. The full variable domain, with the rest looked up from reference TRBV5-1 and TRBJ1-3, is KAGVTQTPRYLIKTRGQQVTLSCSPISGHRSVSWYQQTPGQGLQFLFEYFSETQRNKGNFPGRFSGRQFSNSRSEMNVSTLELGDSALYLCASSRGQAGNTIYFGEGSWLTVV.